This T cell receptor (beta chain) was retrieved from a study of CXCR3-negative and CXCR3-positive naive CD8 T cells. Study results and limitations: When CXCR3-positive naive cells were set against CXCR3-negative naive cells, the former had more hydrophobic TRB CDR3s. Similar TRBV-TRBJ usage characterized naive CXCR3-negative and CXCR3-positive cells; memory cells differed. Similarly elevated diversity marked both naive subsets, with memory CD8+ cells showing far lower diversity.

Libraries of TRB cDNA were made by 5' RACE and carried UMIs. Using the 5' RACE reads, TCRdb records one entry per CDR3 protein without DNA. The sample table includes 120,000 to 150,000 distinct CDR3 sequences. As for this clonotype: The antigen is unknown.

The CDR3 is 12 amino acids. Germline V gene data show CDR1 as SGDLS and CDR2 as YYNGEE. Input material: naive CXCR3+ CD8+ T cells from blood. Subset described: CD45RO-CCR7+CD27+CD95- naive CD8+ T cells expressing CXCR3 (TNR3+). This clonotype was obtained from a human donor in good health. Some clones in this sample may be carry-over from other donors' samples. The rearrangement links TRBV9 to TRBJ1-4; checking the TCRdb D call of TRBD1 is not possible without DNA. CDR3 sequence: CASSGDGEKLFF.